These T cell receptor beta chains were read from a single sample in a study of cytomegalovirus exposure and HLA in healthy donors. Measured with immunoSEQ multiplex PCR; TCRdb has only the in-frame clones, and not every one. The sample has a few hundred thousand clones, about 83% seen once. Sequenced material: PBMCs. The receptors stem from a girl aged 10 to 17 in good health and CMV-seronegative. Both conserved end residues are part of each CDR3. The D gene is left open where the match is weak. Clone size is given for some rows only: seen once, a few or many times, or a class if the clone is expanded.

13,TRBJ1-2,TRBV6-1,-,-,TGTGCCACCGCAGGGAACCCTAACTATGGCTACACCTTC,CATAGNPNYGYTF
14,TRBJ2-7,TRBV28,-,-,TGTGCCAGCAGTTTATTCGGGTATGTCTACGAGCAGTACTTC,CASSLFGYVYEQYF
15,TRBJ2-6,TRBV6-6,-,-,TGTGCCAGCAGTTTGGAGGGAGCCGGGGCCAACGTCCTGACTTTC,CASSLEGAGANVLTF
14,TRBJ2-1,TRBV5-4,TRBD1,-,TGTGCCAGCAGCTTGAGACAGGGGGAGAATGAGCAGTTCTTC,CASSLRQGENEQFF
16,TRBJ1-3,TRBV10-2,TRBD1,-,TGCGCCAGCAGTGCTAAAACAGGGGGCTCTGGAAACACCATATATTTT,CASSAKTGGSGNTIYF
15,TRBJ1-1,TRBV7-2,-,-,TGTGCCAGCAGCTCCTATCGGGGGAGTTGGACTGAAGCTTTCTTT,CASSSYRGSWTEAFF
15,TRBJ2-7,TRBV10-3,-,-,TGTGCCATCAGAAACGACAGATCCAGCTCCTACGAGCAGTACTTC,CAIRNDRSSSYEQYF
14,TRBJ1-2,TRBV9,-,once,TGTGCCAGCAGCGTAGAGGGACACAGCTATGGCTACACCTTC,CASSVEGHSYGYTF
12,TRBJ1-1,TRBV28,-,-,TGTGCCAGCAGTTTGAGACAGATCGAAGCTTTCTTT,CASSLRQIEAFF
15,TRBJ2-5,TRBV9,TRBD2,-,TGTGCCAGCAGCTTACGGGGGGTCCACCAAGAGACCCAGTACTTC,CASSLRGVHQETQYF
14,TRBJ2-7,TRBV2,TRBD1,few,TGTGCCAGCAGAAAAACAGGGGATTGGCCCGAGCAGTACTTC,CASRKTGDWPEQYF
13,TRBJ1-2,TRBV19,-,-,TGTGCCAGTAGTAGCACAGGCCACTATGGCTACACCTTC,CASSSTGHYGYTF
14,TRBJ1-5,TRBV28,-,-,TGTGCCAGCAGACAGTTCTATAGCAATCAGCCCCAGCATTTT,CASRQFYSNQPQHF
18,TRBJ2-1,TRBV14,TRBD2,-,TGTGCCAGCAGCCCCACCGGGTGGCGTAGCGGGAGTACCAATGAGCAGTTCTTC,CASSPTGWRSGSTNEQFF
14,TRBJ1-5,TRBV10-2,-,-,TGCGCCAGCAGTTTGGACAGCCTTAATCAGCCCCAGCATTTT,CASSLDSLNQPQHF
15,TRBJ1-1,TRBV19,-,-,TGTGCCAGTAGTAAGGGGGTGGGGCTGAACACTGAAGCTTTCTTT,CASSKGVGLNTEAFF
13,TRBJ2-1,TRBV28,TRBD2,-,TGTGCCAGCGGTCGACTAGCCGGCAATGAGCAGTTCTTC,CASGRLAGNEQFF
17,TRBJ2-3,TRBV5-1,-,-,TGCGCCAGCAGCTTGGGCATATATAGCGGAAGCACAGATACGCAGTATTTT,CASSLGIYSGSTDTQYF
16,TRBJ2-7,TRBV5-6,TRBD2,-,TGTGCCAGCAGCCACGCTAGCGGGGGGTACTCCTACGAGCAGTACTTC,CASSHASGGYSYEQYF
13,TRBJ1-5,TRBV6-5,-,-,TGTGCCAGCAGGAGGGACACCAGCCAGCCCCAGCATTTT,CASRRDTSQPQHF
13,TRBJ1-2,TRBV7-9,TRBD1,-,TGTGCCAGCAGCCCGACAGGGTCGGGTGGCTACACCTTC,CASSPTGSGGYTF
14,TRBJ2-7,TRBV5-6,TRBD1,few,TGTGCCAGCAGCCCGACAGGGGTGATGGGGGAGCAGTACTTC,CASSPTGVMGEQYF
17,TRBJ2-7,TRBV7-6,TRBD2,-,TGTGCCAGCAGGGCAACTAGCGGGAGGGACCCTGCCTACGAGCAGTACTTC,CASRATSGRDPAYEQYF
14,TRBJ2-2,TRBV5-6,-,few,TGTGCCAGCAGCTTGTTAGAGAACACCGGGGAGCTGTTTTTT,CASSLLENTGELFF
16,TRBJ2-7,TRBV28,TRBD2,-,TGTGCCAGCAGTCCCCCCGGGGGGGGCGCTCAGTACGAGCAGTACTTC,CASSPPGGGAQYEQYF
15,TRBJ2-5,TRBV7-8,-,-,TGTGCCAGCAGCTTAGCGGGGGGGGCCCGAGAGACCCAGTACTTC,CASSLAGGARETQYF
15,TRBJ2-7,TRBV11-3,TRBD1,-,TGTGCCAGCAGCTTATTCTCCAGGGGGCCCTACGAGCAGTACTTC,CASSLFSRGPYEQYF
18,TRBJ2-3,TRBV9,-,-,TGTGCCAGCAGCGTAGGTGCGCCAGGAGGTGTTCTCCCAGATACGCAGTATTTT,CASSVGAPGGVLPDTQYF
15,TRBJ2-1,TRBV10-3,-,-,TGTGCCATCAGGGCCTCTGAAAGGGGGAACAATGAGCAGTTCTTC,CAIRASERGNNEQFF
16,TRBJ2-4,TRBV5-6,-,few,TGTGCCAGCAGCTTGCGAGGCATAGGCCCCAAAAACATTCAGTACTTC,CASSLRGIGPKNIQYF
15,TRBJ1-2,TRBV28,TRBD1,-,TGTGCCAGCAGTATCATACGGGACAGGGTCTCTGGCTACACCTTC,CASSIIRDRVSGYTF
15,TRBJ2-1,TRBV27,TRBD1,-,TGTGCCAGCAGTGGCTCCTACAGGGGGCGGAATGAGCAGTTCTTC,CASSGSYRGRNEQFF
14,TRBJ1-1,TRBV7-2,-,-,TGTGCCAGCGAGCGGGGACTTAAGAACACTGAAGCTTTCTTT,CASERGLKNTEAFF
15,TRBJ2-4,TRBV5-4,TRBD1,-,TGTGCCAGCAGCTTAAGGGGACAGGGCAAAAACATTCAGTACTTC,CASSLRGQGKNIQYF
16,TRBJ2-2,TRBV9,TRBD1,-,TGTGCCAGCAGCGTAGCGGGACAGGGTTCCACCGGGGAGCTGTTTTTT,CASSVAGQGSTGELFF
14,TRBJ1-1,TRBV11-2,-,-,TGTGCCAGCAGCTTATTCGGTACCAACACTGAAGCTTTCTTT,CASSLFGTNTEAFF
14,TRBJ1-2,TRBV4-3,-,-,TGCGCCAGCAGCCAAGGGGGCGGACCTAGTGGCTACACCTTC,CASSQGGGPSGYTF
16,TRBJ1-4,TRBV5-5,-,few,TGTGCCAGCAGCGGGAGGGGCATTGCAACTAATGAAAAACTGTTTTTT,CASSGRGIATNEKLFF
13,TRBJ1-1,TRBV5-1,-,few,TGCGCCAGCAGCTTGAGTAATCGAGAGGAAGCTTTCTTT,CASSLSNREEAFF
14,TRBJ2-7,TRBV6-5,TRBD1,-,TGTGCCAGCAGTGACAGGGACAGGGTGTACGAGCAGTACTTC,CASSDRDRVYEQYF
14,TRBJ2-2,TRBV28,TRBD2,-,TGTGCCAGCAGTTTGCGGGGGACCACCGGGGAGCTGTTTTTT,CASSLRGTTGELFF
13,TRBJ2-2,TRBV30,-,-,TGTGCCTGGAGTCCAGAGGAAACCGGGGAGCTGTTTTTT,CAWSPEETGELFF
15,TRBJ1-1,TRBV6-5,TRBD1,-,TGTGCCAGCAGAGTGACAGGGGGAACGAACACTGAAGCTTTCTTT,CASRVTGGTNTEAFF
14,TRBJ2-7,TRBV14,TRBD2,-,TGTGCCAGCAGCCAGATAGGGAGGGCCTACGAGCAGTACTTC,CASSQIGRAYEQYF
13,TRBJ1-1,TRBV7-3,TRBD1,few,TGTGCCAGCAGCCCGACAGGGGAAGGTGAAGCTTTCTTT,CASSPTGEGEAFF
17,TRBJ2-7,TRBV11-2,TRBD2,-,TGTGCCAGCAACCCGGGACTAACTCCGCGAGGAATGTACGAGCAGTACTTC,CASNPGLTPRGMYEQYF
13,TRBJ2-3,TRBV6-4,TRBD1,once,TGTGCCAGCAGTGGGACAGGGGCAGATACGCAGTATTTT,CASSGTGADTQYF
13,TRBJ1-2,TRBV11-1,TRBD1,-,TGTGCCAGCATCGACGGACAGGCCGGTGGCTACACCTTC,CASIDGQAGGYTF
14,TRBJ1-1,TRBV5-1,-,-,TGCGCCAGCAGCATCTTGGTGGCAAACACTGAAGCTTTCTTT,CASSILVANTEAFF
16,TRBJ1-2,TRBV27,TRBD1,-,TGTGCCAGCAGTCCTAGACAGGGATCGGGTAACTATGGCTACACCTTC,CASSPRQGSGNYGYTF
15,TRBJ1-3,TRBV7-2,-,-,TGTGCCAGCAGCTCAAAAATGAGCTCTGGAAACACCATATATTTT,CASSSKMSSGNTIYF
15,TRBJ2-3,TRBV5-1,-,-,TGCGCCAGCAGCCTGGTGGGGGTACAGGGAGATACGCAGTATTTT,CASSLVGVQGDTQYF
15,TRBJ2-3,TRBV5-8,TRBD2,-,TGTGCCAGCAGCCGAGCGGGAGATCCGGGAGATACGCAGTATTTT,CASSRAGDPGDTQYF
14,TRBJ2-7,TRBV11-2,TRBD1,once,TGTGCCAGCAGCTCGGGACAGCCCCCCTACGAGCAGTACTTC,CASSSGQPPYEQYF